Shown below are 9 T cell receptor beta chains from a single sample sequenced in a study of T cell responses to AZD1222 COVID-19 vaccine. Some clones are missing from TCRdb's copy, which holds only in-frame ones; the method was immunoSEQ multiplex PCR. The data contain more than 75,000 clones, about nine tenths of them singletons. The specimen was peripheral blood, collected 28 days after the second AZD1222 dose. These receptors came from an adult who received the AZD1222 COVID-19 vaccine.

The chain uses TRBV5-1 and TRBJ2-5; 7 positions match TRBD2. V dropped 7 bases and J dropped 2; count of bases not matched to a gene: 5. This CDR3 is 13 amino acids long. From germline, CDR1 is SGHRS and CDR2 YFSETQ. CDR3 in DNA: TGCGCCAGCGGGATTAGCGGGCAAGAGACCCAGTACTTC. The encoded protein is CASGISGQETQYF.

The chain carries TRBV4-1 and TRBJ1-5, with D possibly TRBD1 on 5 matching bases. There are 13 residues in the CDR3. Germline V lookup: CDR1 MGHRA, CDR2 YSYEKL. V was pared by 1 base and J by 7 bases, with 8 bases between. CDR3 sequence reads: CASSQGGNQPQHF. DNA for the CDR3: TGCGCCAGCAGCCAAGGGGGGAACCAGCCCCAGCATTTT.

The chain combines TRBV6-5 with TRBJ2-5; weak D call: TRBD1 (6 bases). V was shortened by 6 bases and J by 5 bases, with 13 bases between the two germline ends. Germline CDR1 and CDR2: MNHEY and SVGAGI. This CDR3 is 13 amino acids long. CDR3 in amino acids: CASRNRVGETQYF. The CDR3, as DNA: TGTGCCAGCAGAAACAGGGTCGGGGAGACCCAGTACTTC.

V and J are TRBV28 and TRBJ2-1; D is perhaps TRBD2 (7 bases). Germline assignment: CDR1 MDHEN and CDR2 SYDVKM. Trimming left V 6 bases short and J 5 bases short, with 17 bases between. CDR3 length: 15 amino acids. The CDR3 nucleotides read TGTGCCAGCAGCCCCGCGGGGGCTAAAGACAATGAGCAGTTCTTC. Translation gives CASSPAGAKDNEQFF.

The V gene is TRBV19, the J gene TRBJ2-7; 10 positions match TRBD2. The CDR3 is made up of 15 amino acids. Trimming at V came to 4 bases and at J to 3 bases, leaving 6 bases not matched to a gene. Germline V CDR1 and CDR2: LNHDA, SQIVND (reference sequence). This CDR3 is CASSTGLATIYEQYF. DNA of the CDR3: TGTGCCAGTAGTACGGGACTAGCGACTATCTACGAGCAGTACTTC.

In its sample, this clone was seen a few times. The chain is built from TRBV7-6 and TRBJ2-1; D not certain. In germline, CDR1 is SGHVS, CDR2 FNYEAQ. The CDR3 runs 12 residues. The V end lost 5 bases, the J end lost 5 bases, and 7 bases lay between the germline ends. DNA of the CDR3: TGTGCCAGCAGCCGCAGGAACAATGAGCAGTTCTTC. Translated, it gives CASSRRNNEQFF.

The V gene is TRBV27, the J gene TRBJ2-1, with unresolved D. CDR3 size: 11 residues. Trimming shortened V by 5 bases and J by 3 bases, and 2 bases separated the two germline ends. Per the germline V gene, CDR1 is MNHEY and CDR2 is SMNVEV (reference sequence). CDR3 DNA: TGTGCCAGCAGTAACTACAATGAGCAGTTCTTC. Amino acid sequence: CASSNYNEQFF.

The V call is TRBV5-4, the J call TRBJ1-4; 8 positions agree with TRBD1. The CDR3 length is 18 residues. With 1 base clipped from V and 0 bases from J, the junction kept 8 bases outside the gene matches. Germline V lookup: CDR1 SGHNT, CDR2 YYREEE (reference sequence). In DNA form, the CDR3 reads TGTGCCAGCAGCTTGACAGGGGGAAGACCGACAACTAATGAAAAACTGTTTTTT. Amino acid sequence: CASSLTGGRPTTNEKLFF.

The chain links TRBV6-5 to TRBJ1-2, with 7 positions matching TRBD1. The CDR3 length is 14 residues. Losses at the gene ends were 5 bases for V and 4 bases for J; bases not matched to a gene: 7. The germline V gene encodes CDR1 MNHEY and CDR2 SVGAGI. CDR3 in DNA: TGTGCCAGCAGTCGACAGGGTCCTCTCTATGGCTACACCTTC. Its translation: CASSRQGPLYGYTF.